In this sample, the clone carrying this TCR beta chain turned up many times. This sample was taken from a study of T-cell reconstitution after alpha-beta-depleted transplantation in children. The CDR3 runs 15 residues. V was cut by 0 bases and J by 1 base, with 9 bases left in between. Germline loops: CDR1 SEHNR, CDR2 FQNEAQ (reference sequence). For TCRbeta, the library was prepared with unique molecular identifiers. A single record per CDR3 protein comes from TCRdb applying MiXCR to the PCR reads. The table records approximately 250,000 distinct CDR3 sequences, 9.7% of them present only once. The sequence was obtained from a human donor who donated a stem cell graft to a child with SCID. Sequences were derived from PBMCs from the stem cell graft donor, sampled from the stem cell graft. V and J are TRBV7-9 and TRBJ1-1, with a weak D call TRBD1 (6 bases). CDR3 bases: TGTGCCAGCAGCTTAGCGGCGACAGGGAACACTGAAGCTTTCTTT. Protein: CASSLAATGNTEAFF.